What follows are 24 T cell receptor beta chains derived from one specimen sequenced in a study of CD8+ T cells in alopecia areata. Sequencing templates came from extracted RNA that was reverse transcribed into cDNA. The assay was immunoSEQ multiplex PCR, and TCRdb's table has in-frame clones only and misses some. Among some 180,000 clones listed, approximately 50% were seen once. The treatment: oral pan-JAK inhibitor, 5-10 mg twice daily. The sequencing used CD8+ T cells sorted from blood, collected at approximately week 52, from a patient treated with tofacitinib. The receptors come from a human donor with alopecia areata.

The sample holds a few counts of this clone. The gene calls are TRBV7-9 and TRBJ2-3; D possibly corresponds to TRBD2 (6 bases). Germline V lookup: CDR1 SEHNR, CDR2 FQNEAQ (reference sequence). CDR3 length equals 15 residues. The germline V and J ends were trimmed by 4 bases and 2 bases, with 13 bases remaining between them. This chain's CDR3 is CASSSLRGHTDTQYF. The CDR3 DNA reads as TGTGCCAGCAGCTCTTTGCGGGGTCACACAGATACGCAGTATTTT.

The chain links TRBV29-1 to TRBJ2-1; TRBD2 matches 11 bases. The CDR3 is made up of 16 amino acids. Germline CDR1 and CDR2: SQVTM and ANQGSEA. Losses at the gene ends were 4 bases for V and 7 bases for J; bases not matched to a gene: 12. This chain's CDR3 is CSVGGGASGGSNEQFF. The CDR3, as DNA: TGCAGCGTTGGCGGTGGGGCTAGCGGGGGGTCAAATGAGCAGTTCTTC.

This clone was counted a few times. The V gene is TRBV7-2, the J gene TRBJ2-1, with TRBD2 identical over 11 bases. The CDR3 sequence is 16 residues long. Germline CDR1 SGHTA, CDR2 FQGNSA. V lost 1 base and J lost 7; bases outside the gene matches: 6. The CDR3 reads CASSLVAGGLTNEQFF. The CDR3 DNA is TGTGCCAGCAGCTTAGTAGCGGGGGGGCTCACGAATGAGCAGTTCTTC.

Concerning this clone: Other DNA sequences in this sample translate to the same CDR3. J is TRBJ2-7 and V is TRBV27; D is uncertain. Germline V gene data show CDR1 as MNHEY and CDR2 as SMNVEV (reference sequence). The CDR3 length is 13 residues. The V gene lost 8 bases and the J gene lost 3 bases, with 14 bases spanning the gap. In nucleotides, the CDR3 is TGTGCCAGCTCACCTGGGCGGAACTACGAGCAGTACTTC. This codes for CASSPGRNYEQYF.

In its sample, this clone was seen a few times. This sequence joins TRBV4-2 and TRBJ2-3; 14 bases are a match to TRBD2. Germline CDR1 and CDR2: LGHNA and YNFKEQ. The trim removed 4 bases at V and 4 bases at J, leaving 1 base unmatched. The CDR3 is 15 residues long. CDR3 DNA sequence: TGTGCCAGCAGCCGGACTAGCGGGGGGCCAGATACGCAGTATTTT. As protein: CASSRTSGGPDTQYF.

J is TRBJ1-6 and V is TRBV6-5; D is ambiguous. The germline V and J ends were trimmed by 6 bases and 3 bases, with 6 bases remaining between them. CDR1 MNHEY and CDR2 SVGAGI come from the germline V gene. The CDR3 consists of 13 residues. The CDR3 nucleotides read TGTGCCAGCAGCCAGAGCTATAATTCACCCCTCCACTTT. It encodes CASSQSYNSPLHF.

The gene calls are TRBV30 and TRBJ2-3, with D possibly matching TRBD1 (5 bases). The CDR3 spans 15 residues. The germline V gene encodes CDR1 GTSNPN and CDR2 SVGIG (reference sequence). Trimming stripped 1 base from V and 1 base from J, with 12 bases between. The CDR3 DNA follows: TGTGCCTGGAGTGGTTCTGAAGGGGGCACAGATACGCAGTATTTT. This codes for CAWSGSEGGTDTQYF. Full variable domain (outside the CDR3, taken from reference TRBV30 and TRBJ2-3): SQTIHQWPATLVQPVGSPLSLECTVEGTSNPNLYWYRQAAGRGLQLLFYSVGIGQISSEVPQNLSASRPQDRQFILSSKKLLLSDSGFYLCAWSGSEGGTDTQYFGPGTRLTVL.

This clone turned up a few times. The J gene is TRBJ1-5, the V gene TRBV27; D is uncertain. Trimming removed 6 bases at V and 3 bases at J, with 15 bases between. The CDR3 loop spans 15 amino acids. Germline CDR1 and CDR2: MNHEY and SMNVEV (reference sequence). The CDR3 loop is CASSPQIWNNQPQHF. The CDR3 coding sequence is TGTGCCAGCAGCCCCCAGATTTGGAACAATCAGCCCCAGCATTTT.

The J gene is TRBJ2-2, the V gene TRBV29-1; 11 bases match TRBD2. The CDR3 covers 15 residues. Losses at the gene ends were 5 bases for V and 5 bases for J; bases not matched to a gene: 7. CDR1 and CDR2 (germline): SQVTM, ANQGSEA. DNA of the CDR3: TGCAGCGTTCTTAGTCTAGCGGGGGGAACCGGGGAGCTGTTTTTT. Its protein is CSVLSLAGGTGELFF.

The J gene is TRBJ1-3, the V gene TRBV5-1; D ambiguous. Trimming stripped 4 bases from V and 3 bases from J, with 17 bases between. The CDR3 is 16 residues long. The germline CDR1 and CDR2 sequences are SGHRS and YFSETQ. Here the CDR3 DNA reads TGCGCCAGCAGCCCCGGACGGAGGAGTCTTGGAAACACCATATATTTT. Its translation: CASSPGRRSLGNTIYF.

This clone was detected a few times. The genes are TRBV19 and TRBJ2-4, with unresolved D. The CDR3 runs to 15 residues. Germline-derived CDR1 and CDR2 are LNHDA and SQIVND (reference sequence). Deletions cut 3 bases from V and 0 bases from J, with 9 bases between. CDR3 protein: CASSIVFGAKNIQYF. The CDR3 nucleotides are TGTGCCAGTAGTATTGTCTTCGGAGCCAAAAACATTCAGTACTTC.

V usage is TRBV2 and J usage is TRBJ1-5, with D hard to call. Germline V gene lookup returns CDR1 SNHLY and CDR2 FYNNEI. V lost 3 bases to trimming and J lost 6 bases, with 12 bases between them. This CDR3 is 14 amino acids long. CDR3 DNA: TGTGCCAGCAGTGACGGGGTCTGGGGTCAGCCCCAGCATTTT. Its translation: CASSDGVWGQPQHF.

The rearrangement links TRBV7-6 to TRBJ2-3; weak D call: TRBD1 (5 bases). V lost 5 bases and J 3 bases, leaving 12 bases between the germline ends. The germline V gene has CDR1 SGHVS and CDR2 FNYEAQ. CDR3 length: 14 amino acids. In nucleotides, the CDR3 is TGTGCCAGCAGCCGGTGGCAGGGTACAGATACGCAGTATTTT. As protein: CASSRWQGTDTQYF.

This clone was detected only a few times. A much larger clonotype is one base distant, so this may be a read error. Within the sample, other DNA sequences also encode this same CDR3. The rearrangement joins TRBV6-1 to TRBJ2-7; no reliable D call. Germline assignment: CDR1 MNHNS and CDR2 SASEGT. The CDR3 loop spans 10 amino acids. V was clipped by 6 bases and J by 3 bases, with 3 bases between them. This CDR3 reads CASRDYEQYF. CDR3 sequence (DNA): TGTGCCAGCAGGGACTACGAGCAGTACTTC.

The chain couples TRBV7-6 to TRBJ1-5; D not resolved. Per the germline V gene, CDR1 is SGHVS and CDR2 is FNYEAQ. Trimming removed 1 base from V and 4 bases from J, with 11 bases in between. The CDR3 is 15 residues long. DNA of the CDR3: TGTGCCAGCAGCTTAGAGGCAGGCTGGAATCAGCCCCAGCATTTT. As protein: CASSLEAGWNQPQHF.

The rearrangement links TRBV7-9 to TRBJ1-1, with D hard to call. V was cut by 4 bases and J by 8 bases, with 11 bases left in between. CDR3 length: 12 residues. Germline CDR1 reads SEHNR; CDR2 reads FQNEAQ (reference sequence). CDR3 sequence: CASSYRPTEAFF. CDR3 sequence (DNA): TGTGCCAGCAGCTACCGCCCCACGGAAGCTTTCTTT. The variable domain in full, completed from reference TRBV7-9 and TRBJ1-1, reads DTGVSQNPRHKITKRGQNVTFRCDPISEHNRLYWYRQTLGQGPEFLTYFQNEAQLEKSRLLSDRFSAERPKGSFSTLEIQRTEQGDSAMYLCASSYRPTEAFFGQGTRLTVV.

This clone has more than one count but fewer than ten. This chain joins TRBV4-1 and TRBJ2-3; 7 nucleotides agree with TRBD2. Germline V gives CDR1 MGHRA, CDR2 YSYEKL. With V trimmed by 4 bases and J by 0 bases, 10 bases remained unmatched. This CDR3 has 17 amino acids. The CDR3 sequence is CASSPIGGTLSTDTQYF. DNA for the CDR3: TGCGCCAGCAGCCCAATCGGGGGGACCCTAAGCACAGATACGCAGTATTTT.

There are a few counts of this clone. The V and J genes are TRBV4-3 and TRBJ1-5; unclear D gene. The germline V and J ends were trimmed by 0 bases and 1 base, with 13 bases remaining between them. The germline gives CDR1 LGHNA, CDR2 YSLEER. This CDR3 region has 17 residues. CDR3 sequence reads: CASSQDIGVGSNQPQHF. The CDR3 nucleotides are TGCGCCAGCAGCCAAGATATCGGAGTTGGGAGCAATCAGCCCCAGCATTTT.

This chain connects TRBV2 to TRBJ2-2; the D is unclear. CDR1 is SNHLY, CDR2 FYNNEI, per germline. This CDR3 comprises 11 residues. V was pared by 7 bases and J by 8 bases, with 8 bases between. CDR3 loop: CASTMHGELFF. CDR3 nucleotide sequence: TGTGCCAGCACGATGCATGGGGAGCTGTTTTTT.

This sequence joins TRBV5-1 and TRBJ2-3; a possible D gene is TRBD1 (6 bases). CDR1 and CDR2 (germline): SGHRS, YFSETQ. V lost 4 bases to trimming and J lost 3 bases, with 12 bases between them. The CDR3 consists of 14 residues. In DNA form, the CDR3 reads TGCGCCAGCAGCGAGGGGGTAAGGACAGATACGCAGTATTTT. Translated: CASSEGVRTDTQYF.

The V gene is TRBV7-9, the J gene TRBJ1-5; D not resolved. Germline V gene sequence: CDR1 SEHNR, CDR2 FQNEAQ (reference sequence). The CDR3 has 12 residues. Trimming took off 4 bases at V and 3 bases at J, with 4 bases between the two ends. CDR3 DNA: TGTGCCAGCAGCTCAGACAATCAGCCCCAGCATTTT. Protein: CASSSDNQPQHF.

V usage is TRBV29-1 and J usage is TRBJ1-1; no firm D call. This CDR3 contains 13 residues. Trimming shortened V by 4 bases and J by 4 bases, and 13 bases separated the two germline ends. The germline gives CDR1 SQVTM, CDR2 ANQGSEA. CDR3 protein: CSVASRPGTEAFF. CDR3 in DNA: TGCAGCGTTGCTTCCAGGCCCGGCACTGAAGCTTTCTTT. The variable domain in full, completed from reference TRBV29-1 and TRBJ1-1, reads SAVISQKPSRDICQRGTSLTIQCQVDSQVTMMFWYRQQPGQSLTLIATANQGSEATYESGFVIDKFPISRPNLTFSTLTVSNMSPEDSSIYLCSVASRPGTEAFFGQGTRLTVV.

V gene TRBV4-1 combines with J gene TRBJ1-3; D is unclear. CDR3 length equals 15 residues. The V end lost 3 bases, the J end lost 1 base, and 10 bases lay between the germline ends. The germline V gene has CDR1 MGHRA and CDR2 YSYEKL. CDR3 DNA sequence: TGCGCCAGCAGCCAGACGGAGCAATCTGGAAACACCATATATTTT. Translating it yields CASSQTEQSGNTIYF.

This clone was seen only once. The rearrangement joins TRBV6-5 to TRBJ2-3, with D perhaps matching TRBD1 (5 bases). Germline V gene sequence: CDR1 MNHEY, CDR2 SVGAGI. The CDR3 is made up of 14 amino acids. V shed 6 bases and J shed 1 base, with 11 bases lying between them. DNA for the CDR3: TGTGCCAGCAGATCGGACACCGGCACAGATACGCAGTATTTT. Protein product: CASRSDTGTDTQYF.